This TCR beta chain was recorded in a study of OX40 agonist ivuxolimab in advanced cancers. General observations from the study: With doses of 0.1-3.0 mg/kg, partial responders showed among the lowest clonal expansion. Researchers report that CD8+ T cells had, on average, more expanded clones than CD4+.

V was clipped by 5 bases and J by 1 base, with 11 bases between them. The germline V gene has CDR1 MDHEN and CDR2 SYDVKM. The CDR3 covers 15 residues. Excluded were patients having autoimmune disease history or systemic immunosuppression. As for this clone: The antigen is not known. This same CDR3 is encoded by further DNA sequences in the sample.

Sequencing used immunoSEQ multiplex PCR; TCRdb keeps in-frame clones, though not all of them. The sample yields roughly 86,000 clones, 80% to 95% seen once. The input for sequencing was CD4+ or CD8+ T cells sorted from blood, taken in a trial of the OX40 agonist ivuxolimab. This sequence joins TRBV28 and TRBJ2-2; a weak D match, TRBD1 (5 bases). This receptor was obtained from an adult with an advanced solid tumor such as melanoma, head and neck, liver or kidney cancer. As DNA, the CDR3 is TGTGCCAGCAGTCCCGGACATTTGAACACCGGGGAGCTGTTTTTT. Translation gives CASSPGHLNTGELFF. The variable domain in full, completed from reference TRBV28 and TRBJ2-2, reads DVKVTQSSRYLVKRTGEKVFLECVQDMDHENMFWYRQDPGLGLRLIYFSYDVKMKEKGDIPEGYSVSREKKERFSLILESASTNQTSMYLCASSPGHLNTGELFFGEGSRLTVL.